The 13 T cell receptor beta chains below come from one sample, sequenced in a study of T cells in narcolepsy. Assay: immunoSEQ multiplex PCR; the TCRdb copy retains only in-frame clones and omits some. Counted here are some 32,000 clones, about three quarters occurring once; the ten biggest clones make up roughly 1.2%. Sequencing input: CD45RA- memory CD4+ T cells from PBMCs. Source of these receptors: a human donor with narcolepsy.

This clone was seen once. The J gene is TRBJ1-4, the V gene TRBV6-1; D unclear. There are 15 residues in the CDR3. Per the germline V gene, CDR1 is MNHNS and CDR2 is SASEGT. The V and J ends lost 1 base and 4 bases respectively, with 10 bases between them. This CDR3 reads CASSEGPGFNEKLFF. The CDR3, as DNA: TGTGCCAGCAGTGAAGGACCAGGATTTAATGAAAAACTGTTTTTT.

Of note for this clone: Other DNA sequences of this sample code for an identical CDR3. CDR3 nucleotide sequence: TGTGCCAGCAGCTTAGGGGACAGGAACCTGAACACTGAAGCTTTCTTT. Protein product: CASSLGDRNLNTEAFF. This sequence joins TRBV7-9 and TRBJ1-1; TRBD1 agrees at 8 bases. From germline, CDR1 is SEHNR and CDR2 FQNEAQ (reference sequence). V lost 1 base to trimming and J lost 0 bases; unmatched junction nucleotides: 4. The CDR3 consists of 16 residues.

Here the CDR3 reads CASSDGLIGYTF. The CDR3 nucleotides read TGTGCCAGCAGCGACGGGCTGATCGGGTACACCTTC. The chain has TRBV5-6 and TRBJ1-2, with D unresolved. The CDR3 totals 12 residues. CDR1 is SGHDT and CDR2 is YYEEEE in the germline V gene. Between the trimmed V and J ends, which lost 4 bases and 11 bases, there was a span of 15 bases.

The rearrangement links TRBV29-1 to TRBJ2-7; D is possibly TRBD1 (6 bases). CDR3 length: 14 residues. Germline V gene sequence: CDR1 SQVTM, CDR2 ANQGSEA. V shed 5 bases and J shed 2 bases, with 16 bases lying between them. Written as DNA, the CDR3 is TGCAGCGTTCTCTCCGGACAGACTACCTACGAGCAGTACTTC. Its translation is CSVLSGQTTYEQYF.

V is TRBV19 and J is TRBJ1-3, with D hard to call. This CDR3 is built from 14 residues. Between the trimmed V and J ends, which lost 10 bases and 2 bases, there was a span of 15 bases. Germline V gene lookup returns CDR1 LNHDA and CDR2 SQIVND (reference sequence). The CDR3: CATWNSGAGNTIYF. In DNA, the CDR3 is TGTGCCACCTGGAACTCCGGGGCTGGAAACACCATATATTTT. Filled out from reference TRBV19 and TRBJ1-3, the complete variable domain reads DGGITQSPKYLFRKEGQNVTLSCEQNLNHDAMYWYRQDPGQGLRLIYYSQIVNDFQKGDIAEGYSVSREKKESFPLTVTSAQKNPTAFYLCATWNSGAGNTIYFGEGSWLTVV.

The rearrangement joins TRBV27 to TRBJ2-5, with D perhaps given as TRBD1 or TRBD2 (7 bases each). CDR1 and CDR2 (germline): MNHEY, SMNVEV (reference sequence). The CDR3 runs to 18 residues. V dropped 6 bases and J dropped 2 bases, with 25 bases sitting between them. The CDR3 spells CASRERAGGLAEQETQYF. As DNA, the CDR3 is TGTGCCAGCAGGGAAAGAGCAGGGGGTCTAGCGGAGCAAGAGACCCAGTACTTC.

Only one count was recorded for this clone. The DNA for the CDR3 is TGTGCCAGCAGCTCCGGACTAGCGGGAGGGCCGGGCACAGATACGCAGTATTTT. Protein: CASSSGLAGGPGTDTQYF. The chain recombines TRBV4-2 with TRBJ2-3; 15 bases fit TRBD2. Germline CDR1 is LGHNA and CDR2 is YNFKEQ. Losses at the gene ends were 5 bases for V and 1 base for J; bases not matched to a gene: 7. The CDR3 covers 18 residues.

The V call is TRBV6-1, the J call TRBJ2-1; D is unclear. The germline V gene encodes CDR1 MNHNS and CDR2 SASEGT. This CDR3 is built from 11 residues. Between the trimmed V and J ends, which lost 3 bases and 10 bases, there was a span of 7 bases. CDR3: CASSEAWEQFF. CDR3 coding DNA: TGTGCCAGCAGTGAGGCCTGGGAGCAGTTCTTC.

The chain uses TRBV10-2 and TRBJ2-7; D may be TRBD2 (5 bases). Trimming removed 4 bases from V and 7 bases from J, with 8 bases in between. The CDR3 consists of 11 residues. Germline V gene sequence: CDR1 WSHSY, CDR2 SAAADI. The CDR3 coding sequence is TGCGCCAGCAGTGGCTCGGGGGAGCAGTACTTC. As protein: CASSGSGEQYF.

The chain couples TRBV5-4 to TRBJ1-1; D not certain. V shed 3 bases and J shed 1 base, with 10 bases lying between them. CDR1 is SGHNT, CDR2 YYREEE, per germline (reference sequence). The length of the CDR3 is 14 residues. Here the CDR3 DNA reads TGTGCCAGCAGCTCGTACGGACCGAACACTGAAGCTTTCTTT. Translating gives CASSSYGPNTEAFF.

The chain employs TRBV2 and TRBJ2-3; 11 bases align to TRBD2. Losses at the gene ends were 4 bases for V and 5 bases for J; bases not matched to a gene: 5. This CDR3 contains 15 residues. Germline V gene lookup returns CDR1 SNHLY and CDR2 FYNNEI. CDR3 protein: CASSGSGGAGDTQYF. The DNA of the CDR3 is TGTGCCAGCAGTGGTAGCGGGGGGGCGGGAGATACGCAGTATTTT. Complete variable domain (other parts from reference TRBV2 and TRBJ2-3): EPEVTQTPSHQVTQMGQEVILRCVPISNHLYFYWYRQILGQKVEFLVSFYNNEISEKSEIFDDQFSVERPDGSNFTLKIRSTKLEDSAMYFCASSGSGGAGDTQYFGPGTRLTVL.

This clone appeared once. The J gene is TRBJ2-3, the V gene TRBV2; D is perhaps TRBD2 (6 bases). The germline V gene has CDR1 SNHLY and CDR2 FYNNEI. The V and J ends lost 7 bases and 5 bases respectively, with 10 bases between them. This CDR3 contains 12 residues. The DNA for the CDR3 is TGTGCCAGCATTAGCGGAGGAGATACGCAGTATTTT. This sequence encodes CASISGGDTQYF.

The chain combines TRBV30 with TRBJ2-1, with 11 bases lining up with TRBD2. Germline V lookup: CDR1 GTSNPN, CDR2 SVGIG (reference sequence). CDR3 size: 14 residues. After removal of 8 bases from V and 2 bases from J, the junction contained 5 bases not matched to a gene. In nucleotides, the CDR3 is TGTGCCAAGTCGACTAGCGGGACCTACAATGAGCAGTTCTTC. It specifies CAKSTSGTYNEQFF.